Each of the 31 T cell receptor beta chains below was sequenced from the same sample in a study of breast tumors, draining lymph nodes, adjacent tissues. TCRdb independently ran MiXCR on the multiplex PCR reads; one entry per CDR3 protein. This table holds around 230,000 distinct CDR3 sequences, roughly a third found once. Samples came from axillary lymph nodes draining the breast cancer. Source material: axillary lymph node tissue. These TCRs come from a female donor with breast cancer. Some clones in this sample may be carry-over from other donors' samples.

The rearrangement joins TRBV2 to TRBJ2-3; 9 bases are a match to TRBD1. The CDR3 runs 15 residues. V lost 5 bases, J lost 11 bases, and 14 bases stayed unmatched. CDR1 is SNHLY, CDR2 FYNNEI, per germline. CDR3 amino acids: CASSPTGGTYNEQYF. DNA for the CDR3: TGTGCCAGCAGTCCGACAGGGGGGACCTACAATGAGCAGTATTTT.

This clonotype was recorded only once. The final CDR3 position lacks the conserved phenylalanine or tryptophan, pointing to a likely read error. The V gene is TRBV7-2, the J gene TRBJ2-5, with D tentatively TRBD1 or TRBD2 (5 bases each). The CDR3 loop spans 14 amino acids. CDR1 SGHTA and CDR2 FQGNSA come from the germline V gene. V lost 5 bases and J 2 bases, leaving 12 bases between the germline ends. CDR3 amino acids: CASSPGRGQETQYL. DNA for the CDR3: TGTGCCAGCAGCCCGGGGCGTGGGCAAGAGACCCAGTACCTC.

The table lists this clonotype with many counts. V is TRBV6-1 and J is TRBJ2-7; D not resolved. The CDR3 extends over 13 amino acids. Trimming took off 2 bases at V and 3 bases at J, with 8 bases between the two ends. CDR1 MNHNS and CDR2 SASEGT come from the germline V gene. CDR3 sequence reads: CASSERNHYEQYF. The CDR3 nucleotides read TGTGCCAGCAGTGAAAGGAACCACTACGAGCAGTACTTC.

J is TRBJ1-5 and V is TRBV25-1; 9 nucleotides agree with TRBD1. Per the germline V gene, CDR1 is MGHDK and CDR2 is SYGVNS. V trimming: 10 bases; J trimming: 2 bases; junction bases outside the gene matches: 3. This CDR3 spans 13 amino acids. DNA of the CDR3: TGTGCCACGGGACAGGGTGGCAATCAGCCCCAGCATTTT. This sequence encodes CATGQGGNQPQHF.

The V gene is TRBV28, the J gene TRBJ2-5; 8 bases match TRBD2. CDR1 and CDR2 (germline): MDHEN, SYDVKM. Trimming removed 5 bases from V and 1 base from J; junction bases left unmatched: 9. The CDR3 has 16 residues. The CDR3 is CASSLFFGLAQETQYF. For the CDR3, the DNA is TGTGCCAGCAGTCTTTTCTTCGGACTAGCCCAAGAGACCCAGTACTTC.

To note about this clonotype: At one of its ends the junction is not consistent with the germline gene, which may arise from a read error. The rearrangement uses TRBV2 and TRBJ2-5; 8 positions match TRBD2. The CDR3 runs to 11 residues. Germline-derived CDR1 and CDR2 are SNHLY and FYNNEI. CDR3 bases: TGTGCCAGCAGTGAGGCGGGAGGAGGGGACTTC. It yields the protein CASSEAGGGDF.

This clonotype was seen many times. The CDR3 reads CASSIVASGQETQYF. As DNA, the CDR3 is TGTGCCAGTAGTATTGTTGCTAGCGGCCAAGAGACCCAGTACTTC. The chain employs TRBV19 and TRBJ2-5, with 7 positions matching TRBD2. CDR1 is LNHDA and CDR2 is SQIVND in the germline V gene (reference sequence). The CDR3 consists of 15 residues. The J segment lost 1 base and the V segment lost 3 bases, leaving 5 bases of the junction unmatched.

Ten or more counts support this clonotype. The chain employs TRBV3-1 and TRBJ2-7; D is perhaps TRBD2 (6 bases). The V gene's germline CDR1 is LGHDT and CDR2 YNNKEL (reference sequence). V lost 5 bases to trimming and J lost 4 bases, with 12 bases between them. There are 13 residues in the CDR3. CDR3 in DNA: TGTGCCAGCAGCGCGGGGCAGAAGTACGAGCAGTACTTC. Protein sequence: CASSAGQKYEQYF.

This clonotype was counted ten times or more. Here the CDR3 DNA reads TGTGCCAGCAGCGTAACGGACTACTCCTACGAGCAGTACTTC. The encoded protein is CASSVTDYSYEQYF. V usage is TRBV9 and J usage is TRBJ2-7; the D gene is possibly TRBD2 (6 bases). V was cut by 1 base and J by 0 bases, with 8 bases left in between. Germline-derived CDR1 and CDR2 are SGDLS and YYNGEE. The CDR3 spans 14 residues.

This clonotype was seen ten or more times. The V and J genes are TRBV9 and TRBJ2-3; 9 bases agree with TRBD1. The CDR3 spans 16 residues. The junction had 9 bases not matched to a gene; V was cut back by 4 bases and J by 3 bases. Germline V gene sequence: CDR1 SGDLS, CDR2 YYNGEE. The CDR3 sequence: CASSLRGDRVTDTQYF. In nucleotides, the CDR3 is TGTGCCAGCAGCTTGCGAGGGGACAGGGTAACAGATACGCAGTATTTT.

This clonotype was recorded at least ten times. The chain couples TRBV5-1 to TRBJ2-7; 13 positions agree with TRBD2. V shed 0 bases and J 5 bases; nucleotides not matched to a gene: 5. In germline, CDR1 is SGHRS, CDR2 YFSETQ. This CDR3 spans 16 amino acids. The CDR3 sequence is CASSLGGTSGMDEQYF. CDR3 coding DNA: TGCGCCAGCAGCTTGGGGGGGACTAGCGGGATGGACGAGCAGTACTTC. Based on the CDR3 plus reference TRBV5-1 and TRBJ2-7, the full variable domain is KAGVTQTPRYLIKTRGQQVTLSCSPISGHRSVSWYQQTPGQGLQFLFEYFSETQRNKGNFPGRFSGRQFSNSRSEMNVSTLELGDSALYLCASSLGGTSGMDEQYFGPGTRLTVT.

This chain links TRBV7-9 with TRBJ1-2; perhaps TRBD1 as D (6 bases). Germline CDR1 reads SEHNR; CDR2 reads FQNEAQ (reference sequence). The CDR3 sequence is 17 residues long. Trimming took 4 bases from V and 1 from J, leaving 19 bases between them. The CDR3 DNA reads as TGTGCCAGCAGCTCCCGGCCCGCGACAGGCGATAACTATGGCTACACCTTC. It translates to CASSSRPATGDNYGYTF.

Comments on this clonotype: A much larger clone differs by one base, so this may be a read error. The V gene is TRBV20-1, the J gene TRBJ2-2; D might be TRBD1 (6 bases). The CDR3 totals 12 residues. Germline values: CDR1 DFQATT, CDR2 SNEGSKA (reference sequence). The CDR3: CSAIRDTGEPFF. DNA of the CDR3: TGCAGTGCCATAAGGGACACCGGGGAGCCGTTTTTT.

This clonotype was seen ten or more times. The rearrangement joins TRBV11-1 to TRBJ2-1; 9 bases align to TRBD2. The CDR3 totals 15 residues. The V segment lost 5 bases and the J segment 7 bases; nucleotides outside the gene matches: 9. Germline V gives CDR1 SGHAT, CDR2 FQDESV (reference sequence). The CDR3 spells CASSPQREVGNEQFF. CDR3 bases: TGTGCCAGCAGCCCTCAGCGGGAGGTAGGGAATGAGCAGTTCTTC.

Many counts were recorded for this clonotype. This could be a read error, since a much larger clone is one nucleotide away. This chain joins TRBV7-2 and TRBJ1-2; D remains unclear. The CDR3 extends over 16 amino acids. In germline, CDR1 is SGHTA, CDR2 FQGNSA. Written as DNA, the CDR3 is TGTGCCAGCAGCTTAGGTCGGGCACGCCGGGAGTATGGCCACACCTTC. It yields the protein CASSLGRARREYGHTF.

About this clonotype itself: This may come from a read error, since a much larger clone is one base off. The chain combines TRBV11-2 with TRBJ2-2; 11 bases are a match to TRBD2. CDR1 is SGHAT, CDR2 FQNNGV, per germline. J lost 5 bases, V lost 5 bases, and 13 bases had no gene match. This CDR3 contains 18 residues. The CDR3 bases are TGTGCCAGCAGCCGAGGACTAGCGGGCCCGAGCGTTACCGGGGAGCTGTTTTTT. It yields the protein CASSRGLAGPSVTGELFF.

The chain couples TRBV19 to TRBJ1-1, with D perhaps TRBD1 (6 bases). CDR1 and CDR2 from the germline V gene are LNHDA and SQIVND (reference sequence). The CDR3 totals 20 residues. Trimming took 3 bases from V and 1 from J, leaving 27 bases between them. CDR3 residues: CASSMRPRGAGILSNTEAFF. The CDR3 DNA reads TGTGCCAGTAGTATGCGCCCTCGGGGGGCCGGGATCCTATCGAACACTGAAGCTTTCTTT.

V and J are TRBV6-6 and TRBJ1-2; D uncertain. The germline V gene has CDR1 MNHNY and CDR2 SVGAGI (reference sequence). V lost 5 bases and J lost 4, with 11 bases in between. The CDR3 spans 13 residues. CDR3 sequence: CASSPGVGYGYTF. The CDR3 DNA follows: TGTGCCAGCAGTCCCGGAGTTGGCTATGGCTACACCTTC.

The CDR3 nucleotides are TGTGCCACCAGCCACTCGACAGGGGAGAATCAGCCCCAGCATTTT. Its protein is CATSHSTGENQPQHF. The chain couples TRBV24-1 to TRBJ1-5; the match to TRBD1 covers 8 bases. V was pared by 7 bases and J by 4 bases, with 8 bases of the junction left unmatched. Per the germline V gene, CDR1 is KGHDR and CDR2 is SFDVKD. This CDR3 has 15 amino acids.

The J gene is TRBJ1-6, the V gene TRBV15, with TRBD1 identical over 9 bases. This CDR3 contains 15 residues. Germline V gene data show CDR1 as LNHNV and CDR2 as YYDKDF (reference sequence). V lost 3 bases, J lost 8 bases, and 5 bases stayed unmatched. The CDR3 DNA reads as TGTGCCACCAGCAGCTACAGGGGGCGGGATTCACCCCTCCACTTT. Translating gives CATSSYRGRDSPLHF. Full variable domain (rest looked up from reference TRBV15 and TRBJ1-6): DAMVIQNPRYQVTQFGKPVTLSCSQTLNHNVMYWYQQKSSQAPKLLFHYYDKDFNNEADTPDNFQSRRPNTSFCFLDIRSPGLGDTAMYLCATSSYRGRDSPLHFGNGTRLTVT.

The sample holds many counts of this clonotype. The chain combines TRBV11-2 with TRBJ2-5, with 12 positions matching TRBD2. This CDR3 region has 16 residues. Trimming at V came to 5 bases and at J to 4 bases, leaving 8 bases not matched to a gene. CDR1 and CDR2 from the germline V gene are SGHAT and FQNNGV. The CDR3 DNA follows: TGTGCCAGCAGCCCCCGACTAGCGGGAGTAACAGAGACCCAGTACTTC. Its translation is CASSPRLAGVTETQYF.

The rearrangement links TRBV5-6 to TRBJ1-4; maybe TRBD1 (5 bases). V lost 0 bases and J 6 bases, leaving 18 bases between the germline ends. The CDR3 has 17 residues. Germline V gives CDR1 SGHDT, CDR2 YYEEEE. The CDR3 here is CASSLVRAGPGDEKLFF. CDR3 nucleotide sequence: TGTGCCAGCAGCTTGGTTCGGGCGGGCCCGGGGGATGAAAAACTGTTTTTT.

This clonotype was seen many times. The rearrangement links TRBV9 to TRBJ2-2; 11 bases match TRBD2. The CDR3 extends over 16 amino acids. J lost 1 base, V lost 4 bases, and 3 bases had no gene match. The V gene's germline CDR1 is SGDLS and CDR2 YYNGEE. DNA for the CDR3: TGTGCCAGCAGCACGGGACTAGCGGAGAACACCGGGGAGCTGTTTTTT. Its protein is CASSTGLAENTGELFF.

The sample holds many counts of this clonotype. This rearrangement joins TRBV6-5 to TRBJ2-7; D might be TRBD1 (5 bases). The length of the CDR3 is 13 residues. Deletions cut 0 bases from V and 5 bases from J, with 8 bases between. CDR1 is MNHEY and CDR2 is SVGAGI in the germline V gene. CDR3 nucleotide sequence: TGTGCCAGCAGTTACTCCGGCAGGGACGAGCAGTACTTC. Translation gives CASSYSGRDEQYF.

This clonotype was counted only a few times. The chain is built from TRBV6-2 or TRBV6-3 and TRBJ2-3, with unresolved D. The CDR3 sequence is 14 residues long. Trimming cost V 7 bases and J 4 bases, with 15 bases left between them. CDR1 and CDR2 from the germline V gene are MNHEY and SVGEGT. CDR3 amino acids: CASIKGASADTQYF. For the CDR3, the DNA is TGTGCCAGCATTAAAGGTGCCTCCGCAGATACGCAGTATTTT.

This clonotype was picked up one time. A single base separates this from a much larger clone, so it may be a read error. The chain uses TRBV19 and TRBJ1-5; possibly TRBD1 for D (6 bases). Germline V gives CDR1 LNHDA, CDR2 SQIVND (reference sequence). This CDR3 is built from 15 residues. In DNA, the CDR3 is TGCGCCAGCAGCCAAGGTACCCAGGGGAATCGGCCCCAGCATTTT. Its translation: CASSQGTQGNRPQHF.

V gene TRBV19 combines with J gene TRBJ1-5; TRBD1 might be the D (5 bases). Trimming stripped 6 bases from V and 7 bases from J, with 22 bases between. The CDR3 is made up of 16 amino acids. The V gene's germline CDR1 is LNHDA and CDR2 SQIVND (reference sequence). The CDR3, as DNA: TGTGCCAGTAGCGGGTGGATTGGGGCGTTCGGACAGCCCCAGCATTTT. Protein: CASSGWIGAFGQPQHF.

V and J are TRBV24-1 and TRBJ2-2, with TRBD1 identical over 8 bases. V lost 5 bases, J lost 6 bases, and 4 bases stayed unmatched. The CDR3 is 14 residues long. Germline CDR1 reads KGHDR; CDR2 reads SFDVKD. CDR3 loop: CATSVAGGPGELFF. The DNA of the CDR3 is TGTGCCACCAGTGTGGCAGGGGGCCCCGGGGAGCTGTTTTTT.

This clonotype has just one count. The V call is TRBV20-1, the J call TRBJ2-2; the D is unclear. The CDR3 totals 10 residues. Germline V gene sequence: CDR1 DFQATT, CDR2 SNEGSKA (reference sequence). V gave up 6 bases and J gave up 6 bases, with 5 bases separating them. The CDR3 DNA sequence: TGCAGTGCGGGCCCCGGGGAGCTGTTTTTT. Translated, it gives CSAGPGELFF.

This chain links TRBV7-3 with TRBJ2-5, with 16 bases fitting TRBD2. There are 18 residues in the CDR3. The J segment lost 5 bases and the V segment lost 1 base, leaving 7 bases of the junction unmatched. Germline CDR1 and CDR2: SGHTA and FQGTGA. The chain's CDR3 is CASSLRGLAGGPRETQYF. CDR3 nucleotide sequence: TGTGCCAGCAGCTTAAGGGGACTAGCGGGAGGGCCGAGGGAGACCCAGTACTTC.

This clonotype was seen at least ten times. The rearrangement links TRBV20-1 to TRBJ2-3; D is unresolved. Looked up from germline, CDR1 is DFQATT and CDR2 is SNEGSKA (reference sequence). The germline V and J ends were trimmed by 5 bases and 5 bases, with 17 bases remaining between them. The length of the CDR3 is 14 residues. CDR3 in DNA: TGCAGTGCTGAGCCGAGAGTGTCTGGAGATACGCAGTATTTT. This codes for CSAEPRVSGDTQYF.